The 31 T cell receptor beta chains presented below share a single source sample, sequenced in a study of blood T cell repertoires in COVID-19. Profiled with immunoSEQ multiplex PCR; TCRdb holds only in-frame clones, not every one. The sample records hundreds of thousands of clones, approximately 85% being singletons. The sequencing input was peripheral blood. All receptors derive from a human donor in a cohort sampled during active COVID-19.

V is TRBV6-5 and J is TRBJ2-1; D gene uncertain. Trimming removed 4 bases at V and 0 bases at J, with 13 bases between. The CDR3 contains 16 residues. CDR1 is MNHEY, CDR2 SVGAGI, per germline. In DNA form, the CDR3 reads TGTGCCAGCAGTTCCTTGGGCCCCTCCTCCTACAATGAGCAGTTCTTC. Translating it yields CASSSLGPSSYNEQFF.

This sequence joins TRBV7-3 and TRBJ2-1; possible D gene TRBD2, 6 bases. This CDR3 is built from 16 residues. CDR1 is SGHTA, CDR2 FQGTGA, per germline. Trimming removed 5 bases at V and 2 bases at J, with 16 bases between. In nucleotides, the CDR3 is TGTGCCAGCAGCACCCTCCCGGGGGAAACCTACAATGAGCAGTTCTTC. Translating it yields CASSTLPGETYNEQFF. Drawing the rest from reference TRBV7-3 and TRBJ2-1, the complete variable domain is GAGVSQTPSNKVTEKGKYVELRCDPISGHTALYWYRQSLGQGPEFLIYFQGTGAADDSGLPNDRFFAVRPEGSVSTLKIQRTERGDSAVYLCASSTLPGETYNEQFFGPGTRLTVL.

V usage is TRBV14 and J usage is TRBJ1-6; possible D gene TRBD1, 6 bases. V gave up 0 bases and J gave up 9 bases, with 12 bases separating them. The CDR3 has 15 amino acids. Germline V gene lookup returns CDR1 SGHDN and CDR2 FVKESK. The CDR3 protein is CASSQDDTGLSPLHF. The CDR3 nucleotides are TGTGCCAGCAGCCAAGATGACACAGGGCTTTCACCCCTCCACTTT.

This clone was detected only once. The chain links TRBV30 to TRBJ2-1; TRBD2 might be the D (5 bases). The CDR3 covers 15 residues. Germline assignment: CDR1 GTSNPN and CDR2 SVGIG (reference sequence). V lost 0 bases to trimming and J lost 6 bases, with 15 bases between them. Written as DNA, the CDR3 is TGTGCCTGGAGTGTACAACTAGGGTTCTCCAATGAGCAGTTCTTC. Protein: CAWSVQLGFSNEQFF.

V and J are TRBV6-5 and TRBJ1-5, with TRBD1 as a possible D gene (5 bases). The CDR3 runs 15 residues. V lost 6 bases and J lost 7, with 19 bases in between. Germline CDR1 MNHEY, CDR2 SVGAGI. This CDR3 is CASRGDSRTEQPQHF. In DNA form, the CDR3 reads TGTGCCAGCAGAGGTGACAGCCGGACGGAGCAGCCCCAGCATTTT.

This chain joins TRBV2 and TRBJ2-2; tentatively, D is TRBD1 (6 bases). Trimming left V 6 bases short and J 6 bases short, with 17 bases between. The CDR3 is 15 residues long. The germline V gene has CDR1 SNHLY and CDR2 FYNNEI. This CDR3 reads CASRLTGLGAGELFF. The CDR3 DNA sequence: TGTGCCAGCAGGCTGACAGGCCTCGGGGCCGGGGAGCTGTTTTTT.

This clone has only a few counts. The chain recombines TRBV7-8 with TRBJ1-2, with TRBD1 matching 8 bases. The J segment lost 8 bases and the V segment lost 1 base, leaving 6 bases of the junction unmatched. There are 14 residues in the CDR3. CDR1 SGHVS and CDR2 FQNEAQ come from the germline V gene. The CDR3, as DNA: TGTGCCAGCAGCTTAGGAAACACAGGGGGAGGCTACACCTTC. Protein sequence: CASSLGNTGGGYTF.

J is TRBJ1-2 and V is TRBV9; D is unclear. V shed 0 bases and J shed 4 bases, with 7 bases lying between them. Germline loops: CDR1 SGDLS, CDR2 YYNGEE. There are 13 residues in the CDR3. CDR3 bases: TGTGCCAGCAGCGTAGACAGCCTCTATGGCTACACCTTC. It specifies CASSVDSLYGYTF.

V gene TRBV6-5 combines with J gene TRBJ1-2, with 7 nucleotides matching TRBD1. This CDR3 comprises 14 residues. The junction had 6 bases not matched to a gene; V was cut back by 6 bases and J by 2 bases. CDR1 and CDR2 from the germline V gene are MNHEY and SVGAGI. CDR3 nucleotide sequence: TGTGCCAGCAGGGGGACAGTGCTGAACTATGGCTACACCTTC. It codes for CASRGTVLNYGYTF.

The chain couples TRBV19 to TRBJ2-7, with 7 bases matching TRBD1. The CDR3 is 14 residues long. CDR1 and CDR2 from the germline V gene are LNHDA and SQIVND (reference sequence). V shed 5 bases and J 5 bases; nucleotides not matched to a gene: 9. CDR3 DNA sequence: TGTGCCAGTAGTGCCCGGGACAGAAGGAACGAGCAGTACTTC. Translating gives CASSARDRRNEQYF.

The CDR3 sequence: CASSLSNSFYGYTF. The CDR3 nucleotides are TGTGCCAGCAGTTTATCGAACAGCTTTTATGGCTACACCTTC. The V call is TRBV27, the J call TRBJ1-2; no clear D. The ends were cut back, 0 bases at V and 5 bases at J, with 10 bases in the middle. Germline CDR1 reads MNHEY; CDR2 reads SMNVEV (reference sequence). The CDR3 length is 14 residues.

The V gene is TRBV7-9, the J gene TRBJ1-5, with 8 bases lining up with TRBD1. The V gene's germline CDR1 is SEHNR and CDR2 FQNEAQ (reference sequence). The CDR3 has 17 residues. With V trimmed by 4 bases and J by 0 bases, 8 bases remained unmatched. This CDR3 reads CASSSGQGLDSNQPQHF. The CDR3 DNA follows: TGTGCCAGCAGCTCCGGACAGGGTTTGGATAGCAATCAGCCCCAGCATTTT.

The DNA of the CDR3 is TGCGCCAGCAGCTTGGCCACACGGGGAGGAAACACCATATATTTT. Translation: CASSLATRGGNTIYF. The V gene is TRBV5-1, the J gene TRBJ1-3; D ambiguous. Germline CDR1 is SGHRS and CDR2 is YFSETQ. The CDR3 contains 15 residues. V was shortened by 0 bases and J by 4 bases, with 11 bases between the two germline ends.

V is TRBV29-1 and J is TRBJ2-2; weak D call: TRBD2 (6 bases). The CDR3 covers 13 residues. Germline-derived CDR1 and CDR2 are SQVTM and ANQGSEA. V lost 0 bases to trimming and J lost 7 bases, with 9 bases between them. CDR3 sequence reads: CSVEDVGLGELFF. CDR3 sequence (DNA): TGCAGCGTTGAAGATGTGGGACTCGGGGAGCTGTTTTTT.

The chain combines TRBV10-2 with TRBJ2-1, with 12 bases that match TRBD2. Trimming removed 7 bases from V and 8 bases from J; junction bases left unmatched: 6. The germline CDR1 and CDR2 sequences are WSHSY and SAAADI. The length of the CDR3 is 14 residues. CDR3 amino acids: CASNLAGGRYEQFF. CDR3 coding DNA: TGCGCCAGCAATCTAGCGGGGGGGCGTTATGAGCAGTTCTTC.

The rearrangement joins TRBV10-1 to TRBJ2-3; a weak D match, TRBD2 (6 bases). V lost 0 bases and J 1 base, leaving 8 bases between the germline ends. The CDR3 loop spans 15 amino acids. Germline lookup yields CDR1 WNHNN and CDR2 SYGVQD (reference sequence). The CDR3 protein is CASSESPGGTDTQYF. CDR3 DNA sequence: TGCGCCAGCAGTGAGTCTCCGGGGGGCACAGATACGCAGTATTTT.

This chain uses TRBV29-1 with TRBJ1-2; D perhaps matches TRBD1 (6 bases). The CDR3 sequence is 12 residues long. Trimming took 4 bases from V and 5 from J, leaving 11 bases between them. The germline V gene encodes CDR1 SQVTM and CDR2 ANQGSEA. The CDR3 sequence is CSVVTGYYGYTF. The DNA of the CDR3 is TGCAGCGTTGTGACAGGTTATTATGGCTACACCTTC.

CDR3 nucleotides: TGTGCCAGCAGTGAGGGAGCCTACGAGCAGTACTTC. Encoded protein: CASSEGAYEQYF. The chain is built from TRBV2 and TRBJ2-7; weak D call: TRBD2 (5 bases). The CDR3 is 12 residues long. V gave up 3 bases and J gave up 2 bases, with 5 bases separating them. Germline V CDR1 and CDR2: SNHLY, FYNNEI.

The chain links TRBV19 to TRBJ2-2, with D perhaps matching TRBD1 (6 bases). CDR1 is LNHDA, CDR2 SQIVND, per germline (reference sequence). Trimming shortened V by 0 bases and J by 4 bases, and 15 bases separated the two germline ends. This CDR3 contains 17 residues. In DNA form, the CDR3 reads TGTGCCAGTAGTATAGATTCCGGGACATACACCACCGGGGAGCTGTTTTTT. It yields the protein CASSIDSGTYTTGELFF.

V usage is TRBV12-3 or TRBV12-4 and J usage is TRBJ1-2, with D perhaps matching TRBD1 (6 bases). V gave up 11 bases and J gave up 3 bases, with 16 bases separating them. CDR3 size: 13 residues. CDR3 nucleotides: TGTGCCGAGAGGGGGGGGGTAGACTATGGCTACACCTTC. The encoded protein is CAERGGVDYGYTF.

This chain links TRBV7-6 with TRBJ2-2; D is possibly TRBD2 (6 bases). The CDR3 totals 12 residues. Trimming took off 5 bases at V and 7 bases at J, with 8 bases between the two ends. CDR1 is SGHVS, CDR2 FNYEAQ, per germline. CDR3 amino acids: CASSTSSGELFF. The CDR3 DNA sequence: TGTGCCAGCAGCACTAGCAGCGGGGAGCTGTTTTTT.

This clone was counted once. The chain joins TRBV6-5 to TRBJ1-1; TRBD1 matches at 9 bases. J gave up 8 bases and V 4 bases, and 14 bases lay outside the gene matches. CDR1 is MNHEY, CDR2 SVGAGI, per germline. This CDR3 comprises 16 residues. CDR3: CASSFPIGTGTGEAFF. CDR3 nucleotide sequence: TGTGCCAGCAGTTTCCCCATCGGGACAGGGACCGGGGAAGCTTTCTTT.

This chain connects TRBV9 to TRBJ1-1, with 7 positions matching TRBD1. The CDR3 is 16 residues long. J lost 5 bases, V lost 3 bases, and 13 bases had no gene match. Germline CDR1 is SGDLS and CDR2 is YYNGEE. The CDR3 DNA reads as TGTGCCAGCAGCGCGGAGGGGGACAGCTCGGTAACTGAAGCTTTCTTT. This sequence encodes CASSAEGDSSVTEAFF.

As regards this clone: The sample holds other DNA sequences that translate to the same CDR3. The rearrangement joins TRBV7-6 to TRBJ2-7; 9 bases match TRBD1. Germline trimming cut 1 base from V and 2 bases from J; bases unmatched to any gene: 3. CDR1 is SGHVS, CDR2 FNYEAQ, per germline. The CDR3 is 15 amino acids. The CDR3 reads CASSLGQGVTYEQYF. CDR3 sequence (DNA): TGTGCCAGCAGCTTAGGACAGGGGGTCACCTACGAGCAGTACTTC.

This chain joins TRBV3-1 (or the pseudogene TRBV3-2) and TRBJ2-3, with 7 positions matching TRBD1. Germline CDR1 and CDR2: LGHDT and YNNKEL (reference sequence). Trimming at V came to 4 bases and at J to 1 base, leaving 8 bases not matched to a gene. The CDR3 is made up of 16 amino acids. The CDR3 reads CASSRGTVSRTDTQYF. The CDR3 nucleotides are TGTGCCAGCAGCCGTGGGACAGTTAGTCGCACAGATACGCAGTATTTT.

The V gene is TRBV24-1, the J gene TRBJ1-2; D unresolved. The V and J ends lost 4 bases and 6 bases respectively, with 5 bases between them. The CDR3 loop spans 11 amino acids. From germline, CDR1 is KGHDR and CDR2 SFDVKD. CDR3 sequence: CATSDQNGYTF. The DNA of the CDR3 is TGTGCCACCAGTGACCAGAATGGCTACACCTTC.

The rearrangement uses TRBV14 and TRBJ1-1; TRBD1 matches 8 bases. Looked up from germline, CDR1 is SGHDN and CDR2 is FVKESK. This CDR3 has 14 amino acids. With V trimmed by 6 bases and J by 4 bases, 7 bases remained unmatched. The CDR3 reads CASSPGGVFTEAFF. The DNA of the CDR3 is TGTGCCAGCAGTCCAGGGGGCGTCTTCACTGAAGCTTTCTTT.

V usage is TRBV11-3 and J usage is TRBJ2-7; TRBD1 aligns across 7 bases. This CDR3 contains 15 residues. J gave up 0 bases and V 5 bases, and 7 bases lay outside the gene matches. CDR1 is SGHNT and CDR2 is YENEEA in the germline V gene. The CDR3 reads CASSPGDSSSYEQYF. Written as DNA, the CDR3 is TGTGCCAGCAGCCCTGGGGACAGCAGCTCCTACGAGCAGTACTTC. The full variable domain, rest sourced from reference TRBV11-3 and TRBJ2-7, is EAGVVQSPRYKIIEKKQPVAFWCNPISGHNTLYWYLQNLGQGPELLIRYENEEAVDDSQLPKDRFSAERLKGVDSTLKIQPAELGDSAVYLCASSPGDSSSYEQYFGPGTRLTVT.

The chain uses TRBV6-5 and TRBJ1-2; D uncertain. V was pared by 5 bases and J by 5 bases, with 9 bases between. The V gene's germline CDR1 is MNHEY and CDR2 SVGAGI. The CDR3 covers 12 residues. CDR3 residues: CASSPTEYGYTF. CDR3 coding DNA: TGTGCCAGCAGTCCCACAGAATATGGCTACACCTTC.

The chain uses TRBV12-3 or TRBV12-4 and TRBJ2-5; D possibly corresponds to TRBD2 (6 bases). The V and J ends lost 7 bases and 5 bases respectively, with 11 bases between them. The CDR3 length is 12 residues. In nucleotides, the CDR3 is TGTGCCAGCAAAGGAGGGAAGGAGACCCAGTACTTC. Protein: CASKGGKETQYF.

The chain recombines TRBV5-1 with TRBJ2-1; 7 bases align to TRBD1. Trimming cost V 4 bases and J 6 bases; bases outside gene matches: 7. Germline V gene sequence: CDR1 SGHRS, CDR2 YFSETQ. The CDR3 covers 14 residues. This chain's CDR3 is CASSVNRDSNEQFF. CDR3 in DNA: TGCGCCAGCAGCGTTAACCGGGACAGCAATGAGCAGTTCTTC.